The text below deals with one T cell receptor (beta chain). Using immunoSEQ multiplex PCR, the repertoire was profiled, and TCRdb retains in-frame clones only, with some absent. The table lists more than 70,000 clones, less than 90% of them singletons, with about 2.8% in the top ten. This specimen comes from a study of T cell clones after liver transplantation. CDR1 and CDR2 (germline): MNHNS, SASEGT. V dropped 3 bases and J dropped 9 bases, with 18 bases sitting between them. The CDR3 has 15 amino acids. The specimen was CD4+ T cells from blood, collected at the 22-month timepoint. The TCR originated in a human patient who received a liver transplant. The T cells may come from the graft donor. The V call is TRBV6-1, the J call TRBJ2-1; D perhaps matches TRBD2 (6 bases). The CDR3 spells CASSEWAGNLLEQFF. CDR3 DNA sequence: TGTGCCAGCAGTGAGTGGGCGGGAAATCTGCTTGAGCAGTTCTTC.